This T cell receptor beta chain emerged from a study of T cell repertoires in cytomegalovirus infection. About the research overall: Public TCR beta signatures marked donors with CMV infection and the matching HLA.

Germline V gene lookup returns CDR1 SGHTA and CDR2 FQGNSA. Trimming removed 1 base from V and 2 bases from J, with 9 bases in between. The CDR3 is made up of 14 amino acids. This clonotype was picked up a small number of times. Its antigen is currently unknown. TCRdb passed the reads through MiXCR, listing each CDR3 protein once. The sample consists of about 310,000 distinct CDR3 sequences, 20% to 25% of them appearing once. The chain combines TRBV7-2 with TRBJ2-7, with TRBD1 as a possible D gene (5 bases). The TCR originated in a human donor in good health (CMV status not recorded). Some clones in this sample may be carry-over from other donors' samples. The sample in question was cultured PBMCs, obtained from culture after CMV antigen stimulation. The CDR3 reads CASSLDLGPYEQYF. CDR3 nucleotide sequence: TGTGCCAGCAGCTTAGATCTGGGGCCCTACGAGCAGTACTTC.